The T cell receptor (beta chain) under discussion was sequenced for a study of lymphopenia after photon versus proton radiotherapy. Overall study results and limits: A bigger post-nadir fall in TCR diversity correlated inversely with survival time in deceased patients. Authors raise, but do not show, better survival with proton therapy. Photon-treated patients lost naive T cells and TCR diversity; proton-treated stayed stable. After lymphocyte nadir, photon-treated repertoires showed oligoclonal expansion, especially CD8+ Temra.

The CDR3 length is 15 residues. Germline V gives CDR1 LNHDA, CDR2 SQIVND (reference sequence). V shed 6 bases and J 5 bases; nucleotides not matched to a gene: 9. Within the sample, this clone is large (0.1 to 1%). The antigen is unknown. Repertoires were generated with immunoSEQ multiplex PCR, while TCRdb's copy carries only in-frame clones and drops some. The data show 2,000 or so clones, around 80% seen once. V is TRBV19 and J is TRBJ2-1; 8 positions agree with TRBD1. Sequences were derived from peripheral blood, sampled from a patient treated with photon-based radiotherapy. The source is a man older than 75 with cholangiocarcinoma. Here the CDR3 DNA reads TGTGCCAGTAGACAGGGGGTGCTCGAACACAATGAGCAGTTCTTC. Its translation is CASRQGVLEHNEQFF.